This T cell receptor (beta chain) was captured by sequencing in a study of blood T cell repertoires in COVID-19. Generated by immunoSEQ multiplex PCR, the TCRdb table keeps only in-frame clones and is missing some. Here the sample spans a few hundred thousand clones, roughly 84% being singletons. The germline V gene has CDR1 SEHNR and CDR2 FQNEAQ (reference sequence). The CDR3 extends over 14 amino acids. The germline V and J ends were trimmed by 1 base and 4 bases, with 8 bases remaining between them. Recovered status in Cohort 3 required two negative PCRs, clearance, or symptom resolution. The clonotype originates from a woman younger than 45 who had recovered from COVID-19. Sample: PBMCs or T cells enriched from blood (not recorded which). The genes are TRBV7-9 and TRBJ1-5; D is perhaps TRBD1 (5 bases). The CDR3: CASSLEDRNQPQHF. The CDR3 DNA is TGTGCCAGCAGCTTAGAAGACAGAAATCAGCCCCAGCATTTT.